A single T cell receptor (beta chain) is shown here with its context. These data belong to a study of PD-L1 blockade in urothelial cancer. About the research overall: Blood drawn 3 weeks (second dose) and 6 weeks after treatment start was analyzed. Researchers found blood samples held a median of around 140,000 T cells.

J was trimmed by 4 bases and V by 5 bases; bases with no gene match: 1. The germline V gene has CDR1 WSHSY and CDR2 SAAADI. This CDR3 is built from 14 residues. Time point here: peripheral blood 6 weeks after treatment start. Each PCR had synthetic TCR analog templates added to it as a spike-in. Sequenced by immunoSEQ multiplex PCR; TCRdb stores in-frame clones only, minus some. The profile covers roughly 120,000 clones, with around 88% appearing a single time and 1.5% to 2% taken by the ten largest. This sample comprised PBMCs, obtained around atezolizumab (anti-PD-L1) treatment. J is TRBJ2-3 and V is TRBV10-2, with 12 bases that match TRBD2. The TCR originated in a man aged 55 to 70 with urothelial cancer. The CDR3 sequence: CASSPSGRADTQYF. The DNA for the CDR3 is TGCGCCAGCAGTCCTAGCGGGAGGGCAGATACGCAGTATTTT.